Sequencing of this T cell receptor (beta chain) was carried out in a study of OX40 agonist ivuxolimab in advanced cancers. Study context: Ivuxolimab is a fully human IgG2 antibody that activates OX40 (CD134). Aged about 20 to 85 with a mean of about 60 years, they were around 83% male.

TCRdb's table, derived via immunoSEQ multiplex PCR, lists solely in-frame clones and lacks some. The sample yields 65,000 to 75,000 clones, about 85% seen once. This TCR derives from an adult with an advanced solid tumor such as melanoma, head and neck, liver or kidney cancer. Sample: CD4+ or CD8+ T cells sorted from blood, taken in a trial of the OX40 agonist ivuxolimab.

The CDR3 loop reads CASRSRTLGQVSYEQYF. For the CDR3, the DNA is TGTGCCAGCAGATCACGTACCTTGGGACAGGTCTCCTACGAGCAGTACTTC. The genes are TRBV28 and TRBJ2-5; 8 bases line up with TRBD1. The end of the DNA is better explained by TRBJ2-7, so the J call may be wrong. Germline assignment: CDR1 MDHEN and CDR2 SYDVKM. The CDR3 runs to 17 residues.